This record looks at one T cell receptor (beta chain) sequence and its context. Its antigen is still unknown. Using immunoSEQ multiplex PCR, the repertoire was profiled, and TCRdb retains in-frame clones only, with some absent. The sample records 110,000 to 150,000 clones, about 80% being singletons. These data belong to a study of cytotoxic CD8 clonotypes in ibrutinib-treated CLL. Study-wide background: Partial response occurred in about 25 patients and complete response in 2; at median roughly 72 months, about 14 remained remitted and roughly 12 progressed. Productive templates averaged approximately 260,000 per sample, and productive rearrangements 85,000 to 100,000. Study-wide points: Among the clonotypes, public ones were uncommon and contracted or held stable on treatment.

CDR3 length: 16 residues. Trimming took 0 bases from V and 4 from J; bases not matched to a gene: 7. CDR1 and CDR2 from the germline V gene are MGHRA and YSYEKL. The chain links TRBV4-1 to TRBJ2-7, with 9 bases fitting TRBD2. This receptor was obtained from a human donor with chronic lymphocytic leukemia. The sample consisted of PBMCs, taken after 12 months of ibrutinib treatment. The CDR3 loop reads CASSQELGSGSYEQYF. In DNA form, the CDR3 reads TGCGCCAGCAGCCAAGAACTAGGTAGCGGGAGTTACGAGCAGTACTTC.